Below, 27 T cell receptor beta chains from the same sample are listed, as sequenced in a study of cytotoxic CD8 clonotypes in ibrutinib-treated CLL (dated by TCRdb to the early 2020s). The sample's time point label, decoded: approximately eleven months on ibrutinib. Library preparation used the immunoSEQ multiplex PCR assay. What TCRdb holds here is the immuneACCESS table cut down to in-frame rearrangements. Part of the clones is not present; checked against another copy, under half of the missing clones reflect an unresolved V gene, and the others are unexplained. The sample profile shows over 200,000 clones; 75% to 80% of them were found once. Roughly 11% of the sample is held by the ten biggest clonotypes. Sequenced material: PBMCs, taken after 12 months of ibrutinib treatment. The receptors come from a human donor with chronic lymphocytic leukemia.

The rearrangement uses TRBV5-1 and TRBJ2-7; D is unclear. The length of the CDR3 is 15 residues. The V gene's germline CDR1 is SGHRS and CDR2 YFSETQ. V lost 0 bases to trimming and J lost 3 bases, with 13 bases between them. CDR3 residues: CASSLVAGEIYEQYF. The CDR3 DNA reads TGCGCCAGCAGCTTGGTAGCCGGAGAGATCTACGAGCAGTACTTC.

Notes on this clone: One end of the junction varies from germline; a read error may be responsible. The chain has TRBV2 and TRBJ1-6; possibly TRBD1 for D (5 bases). The CDR3 runs to 8 residues. Germline CDR1 reads SNHLY; CDR2 reads FYNNEI. CDR3 nucleotide sequence: TGTGCCAGCACCGCCGGGACCTTT. Its protein product is CASTAGTF.

The CDR3, as DNA: TGCGCCAGCAGCCCCCCTACGGGGGTAACCTACGAGCAGTACTTC. Translating it yields CASSPPTGVTYEQYF. This sequence joins TRBV5-1 and TRBJ2-7, with D maybe TRBD2 (6 bases). V was pared by 4 bases and J by 2 bases, with 16 bases between. Germline-derived CDR1 and CDR2 are SGHRS and YFSETQ. This CDR3 contains 15 residues.

The chain carries TRBV29-1 and TRBJ2-3, with 7 bases matching TRBD1. The CDR3 runs 14 residues. CDR1 is SQVTM, CDR2 ANQGSEA, per germline. The junction had 9 bases not matched to a gene; V was cut back by 6 bases and J by 3 bases. In DNA, the CDR3 is TGCAGCGTCCCCGGGACAGCGCTTACAGATACGCAGTATTTT. Amino acid sequence: CSVPGTALTDTQYF.

The V gene is TRBV18, the J gene TRBJ1-4, with TRBD1 as a possible D gene (6 bases). V was pared by 6 bases and J by 7 bases, with 15 bases between. The germline CDR1 and CDR2 sequences are KGHSH and LQKENI. The CDR3 loop spans 14 amino acids. CDR3 nucleotide sequence: TGTGCCAGCTCCGCGAACAGGGTAGTTGAAAAACTGTTTTTT. The encoded protein is CASSANRVVEKLFF. The complete variable domain, with remaining parts taken from reference TRBV18 and TRBJ1-4, reads NAGVMQNPRHLVRRRGQEARLRCSPMKGHSHVYWYRQLPEEGLKFMVYLQKENIIDESGMPKERFSAEFPKEGPSILRIQQVVRGDSAAYFCASSANRVVEKLFFGSGTQLSVL.

V and J are TRBV2 and TRBJ1-1; D remains unclear. Per the germline V gene, CDR1 is SNHLY and CDR2 is FYNNEI. V lost 1 base and J 5 bases, leaving 11 bases between the germline ends. This CDR3 comprises 14 residues. The CDR3 is CASSEVRQSTEAFF. CDR3 DNA sequence: TGTGCCAGCAGTGAAGTACGGCAGAGTACTGAAGCTTTCTTT.

V usage is TRBV9 and J usage is TRBJ2-5; the D is unclear. V was shortened by 0 bases and J by 5 bases, with 8 bases between the two germline ends. Germline CDR1 is SGDLS and CDR2 is YYNGEE. The CDR3 sequence is 13 residues long. The CDR3 DNA reads TGTGCCAGCAGCGTAGATGCGTGGGAGACCCAGTACTTC. Protein product: CASSVDAWETQYF.

The rearrangement joins TRBV5-1 to TRBJ1-1, with 8 bases matching TRBD1. The CDR3 consists of 17 residues. Germline V gene lookup returns CDR1 SGHRS and CDR2 YFSETQ. V shed 4 bases, J shed 1 base, and the junction held 12 bases outside the gene matches. CDR3 nucleotide sequence: TGCGCCAGCAGCCAGCGCGGACAGGGTATAGGGAACACTGAAGCTTTCTTT. Amino acid sequence: CASSQRGQGIGNTEAFF.

The gene calls are TRBV5-4 and TRBJ2-2; 9 positions match TRBD2. Germline CDR1 and CDR2: SGHNT and YYREEE (reference sequence). This CDR3 has 15 amino acids. V shed 3 bases, J shed 4 bases, and the junction held 4 bases outside the gene matches. Here the CDR3 DNA reads TGTGCCAGCAGCTATAGGCGGGGGGGCACCGGGGAGCTGTTTTTT. Its protein is CASSYRRGGTGELFF.

J is TRBJ1-6 and V is TRBV2; D gene uncertain. The CDR3 covers 13 residues. Trimming removed 3 bases from V and 5 bases from J, with 5 bases in between. CDR1 is SNHLY, CDR2 FYNNEI, per germline. CDR3 residues: CASSEGNNSPLHF. DNA of the CDR3: TGTGCCAGCAGTGAGGGTAATAATTCACCCCTCCACTTT. Filled out from reference TRBV2 and TRBJ1-6, the complete variable domain reads EPEVTQTPSHQVTQMGQEVILRCVPISNHLYFYWYRQILGQKVEFLVSFYNNEISEKSEIFDDQFSVERPDGSNFTLKIRSTKLEDSAMYFCASSEGNNSPLHFGNGTRLTVT.

The CDR3 sequence is CAISESEWLAGEGSYNEQFF. The DNA for the CDR3 is TGTGCCATCAGTGAGTCAGAATGGCTAGCGGGAGAGGGATCCTACAATGAGCAGTTCTTC. This chain uses TRBV10-3 with TRBJ2-1; TRBD2 aligns across 10 bases. The CDR3 has 20 residues. The junction had 12 bases not matched to a gene; V was cut back by 0 bases and J by 1 base. Per germline, CDR1 ENHRY and CDR2 SYGVKD.

The V and J genes are TRBV11-2 and TRBJ1-2; D might be TRBD1 (5 bases). Trimming took off 6 bases at V and 2 bases at J, with 19 bases between the two ends. From germline, CDR1 is SGHAT and CDR2 FQNNGV. The CDR3 has 16 amino acids. CDR3 DNA sequence: TGTGCCAGCAGGAGGAGGGCGGGCAGGGCCAACTATGGCTACACCTTC. Translation gives CASRRRAGRANYGYTF.

The gene calls are TRBV23-1 and TRBJ1-5; D ambiguous. TRBV23-1 is annotated as an ORF whose role is uncertain. The CDR3 loop spans 19 amino acids. V lost 4 bases to trimming and J lost 0 bases, with 22 bases between them. CDR3 nucleotides: TGCGCCAGCAGTCCATTTTCGTCCCTCTCGCCATATAGCAATCAGCCCCAGCATTTT. It encodes CASSPFSSLSPYSNQPQHF.

The J gene is TRBJ2-3, the V gene TRBV27; D could derive from TRBD1 or TRBD2 (5 bases each). Germline V gene data show CDR1 as MNHEY and CDR2 as SMNVEV (reference sequence). The CDR3 length is 14 residues. The germline V and J ends were trimmed by 6 bases and 4 bases, with 14 bases remaining between them. The CDR3 loop reads CASRLRGPADTQYF. The CDR3 coding sequence is TGTGCCAGCAGGCTTCGGGGCCCGGCAGATACGCAGTATTTT.

This chain links TRBV27 with TRBJ2-3; D is uncertain. There are 10 residues in the CDR3. Germline loops: CDR1 MNHEY, CDR2 SMNVEV (reference sequence). Trimming took 6 bases from V and 4 from J, leaving 2 bases between them. As DNA, the CDR3 is TGTGCCAGCAGGGCAGATACGCAGTATTTT. Its translation is CASRADTQYF.

The chain links TRBV7-2 to TRBJ2-7; TRBD2 matches at 8 bases. CDR1 SGHTA and CDR2 FQGNSA come from the germline V gene. Trimming removed 3 bases from V and 2 bases from J; junction bases left unmatched: 6. This CDR3 spans 15 amino acids. CDR3: CASSFAAGDPYEQYF. Written as DNA, the CDR3 is TGTGCCAGCAGCTTCGCAGCGGGGGACCCCTACGAGCAGTACTTC.

Only one count was recorded for this clone. The chain's CDR3 is CAWGFGDKKNIQYF. The CDR3 DNA is TGTGCCTGGGGGTTCGGGGACAAGAAAAACATTCAGTACTTC. V usage is TRBV30 and J usage is TRBJ2-4, with D possibly matching TRBD1 (6 bases). Per germline, CDR1 GTSNPN and CDR2 SVGIG (reference sequence). This CDR3 spans 14 amino acids. Between the trimmed V and J ends, which lost 5 bases and 4 bases, there was a span of 15 bases.

The genes are TRBV10-1 and TRBJ2-2; TRBD2 agrees at 7 bases. V lost 10 bases to trimming and J lost 5 bases; unmatched junction nucleotides: 13. The CDR3 extends over 15 amino acids. Germline CDR1 WNHNN, CDR2 SYGVQD (reference sequence). The CDR3 region is CATSRGKGWTGELFF. CDR3 bases: TGCGCCACATCGCGGGGGAAGGGTTGGACCGGGGAGCTGTTTTTT.

The chain joins TRBV7-3 to TRBJ2-3; a possible D gene is TRBD2 (5 bases). This CDR3 comprises 14 residues. The ends were cut back, 4 bases at V and 6 bases at J, with 14 bases in the middle. Germline V gene data show CDR1 as SGHTA and CDR2 as FQGTGA. The CDR3: CASSSRTGEDTQYF. CDR3 in DNA: TGTGCCAGCAGCTCCAGGACCGGGGAGGATACGCAGTATTTT.

V usage is TRBV19 and J usage is TRBJ2-3, with 15 nucleotides matching TRBD2. The V gene's germline CDR1 is LNHDA and CDR2 SQIVND (reference sequence). This CDR3 is 17 amino acids long. The V segment lost 5 bases and the J segment 8 bases; nucleotides outside the gene matches: 11. The CDR3 DNA sequence: TGTGCCAGTAGTCCCCCGGGACTAGCGGGAGGTGTAAGTACGCAGTATTTT. As protein: CASSPPGLAGGVSTQYF.

In this sample, this clone turned up once. This chain connects TRBV7-8 to TRBJ2-5, with TRBD2 matching over 11 bases. There are 16 residues in the CDR3. Germline V CDR1 and CDR2: SGHVS, FQNEAQ. The V and J ends lost 10 bases and 5 bases, in that order; junction bases with no gene match: 15. CDR3 sequence reads: CATQPRSSGGRETQYF. The CDR3 bases are TGTGCCACCCAACCCCGATCTAGCGGGGGGCGGGAGACCCAGTACTTC.

J is TRBJ1-2 and V is TRBV19, with 10 nucleotides matching TRBD1. Germline CDR1 and CDR2: LNHDA and SQIVND (reference sequence). The CDR3 is 15 amino acids. Trimming cost V 7 bases and J 4 bases; bases outside gene matches: 9. DNA for the CDR3: TGTGCCAGTATCCGACAGGGGGCGGAAATCTATGGCTACACCTTC. It encodes CASIRQGAEIYGYTF.

The rearrangement joins TRBV11-3 to TRBJ2-5; TRBD1 might be the D (5 bases). CDR3 length equals 13 residues. With 6 bases removed from V and 0 bases from J, the gap between germline ends came to 8 bases. From germline, CDR1 is SGHNT and CDR2 YENEEA. CDR3 in amino acids: CASSKGYQETQYF. DNA of the CDR3: TGTGCCAGCAGTAAGGGGTACCAAGAGACCCAGTACTTC.

The CDR3 DNA reads as TGTGCCAGCAGCCGCGATCAGCCCCAGCATTTT. Its translation is CASSRDQPQHF. This sequence joins TRBV5-8 and TRBJ1-5; D is undetermined. CDR1 SGHTS and CDR2 YDEGEE come from the germline V gene. The CDR3 loop spans 11 amino acids. Trimming removed 4 bases from V and 5 bases from J, with 4 bases in between.

V usage is TRBV30 and J usage is TRBJ1-2; D might be TRBD1 (5 bases). CDR1 is GTSNPN, CDR2 SVGIG, per germline (reference sequence). This CDR3 spans 13 amino acids. V was shortened by 3 bases and J by 6 bases, with 14 bases between the two germline ends. CDR3 DNA: TGTGCCTGGAGATTTCAGGGAGGGGATGGCTACACCTTC. It encodes CAWRFQGGDGYTF.

The rearrangement links TRBV28 to TRBJ2-7; D is possibly TRBD2 (6 bases). The CDR3 is made up of 13 amino acids. Trimming stripped 10 bases from V and 3 bases from J, with 16 bases between. The germline V gene encodes CDR1 MDHEN and CDR2 SYDVKM. The CDR3 DNA follows: TGTGCCACCGCGCGGACTACCGACTACGAGCAGTACTTC. It yields the protein CATARTTDYEQYF. The entire variable domain, with the rest obtained from reference TRBV28 and TRBJ2-7, is as follows: DVKVTQSSRYLVKRTGEKVFLECVQDMDHENMFWYRQDPGLGLRLIYFSYDVKMKEKGDIPEGYSVSREKKERFSLILESASTNQTSMYLCATARTTDYEQYFGPGTRLTVT.

In its sample, this clone was seen a few times. J is TRBJ1-2 and V is TRBV20-1; D gene ambiguous. Per germline, CDR1 DFQATT and CDR2 SNEGSKA (reference sequence). The CDR3 contains 11 residues. Between the trimmed V and J ends, which lost 5 bases and 1 base, there was a span of 5 bases. The chain's CDR3 is CSASLNYGYTF. The DNA of the CDR3 is TGCAGTGCTTCTCTTAACTATGGCTACACCTTC.